The 6 T cell receptor beta chains below were found in one sample sequenced in a study of blood T cell repertoires in COVID-19. Assay used: immunoSEQ multiplex PCR; TCRdb lists only in-frame clones, some missing. The sample includes roughly 150,000 clones, more than 80% seen only once; the top ten take approximately 10%. What was sequenced was peripheral blood. The receptor set was obtained from an elderly woman with acute or convalescent COVID-19.

The gene calls are TRBV7-3 and TRBJ2-1; 10 bases fit TRBD2. V shed 5 bases, J shed 8 bases, and the junction held 9 bases outside the gene matches. Germline CDR1 is SGHTA and CDR2 is FQGTGA. The CDR3 has 15 amino acids. CDR3 sequence: CASSLRLAGDDEQFF. As DNA, the CDR3 is TGTGCCAGCAGCCTGCGACTAGCGGGTGACGATGAGCAGTTCTTC.

The genes are TRBV7-8 and TRBJ2-3, with 9 bases lining up with TRBD2. The CDR3 extends over 18 amino acids. The V gene end was trimmed by 5 bases and the J gene end by 0 bases; junction bases not matched to a gene: 12. CDR1 and CDR2 from the germline V gene are SGHVS and FQNEAQ. The CDR3 is CASSRRGGGASSTDTQYF. The CDR3, as DNA: TGTGCCAGCAGCAGGAGGGGCGGGGGGGCGTCTAGCACAGATACGCAGTATTTT. Full variable domain (outside the CDR3, taken from reference TRBV7-8 and TRBJ2-3): GAGVSQSPRYKVAKRGQDVALRCDPISGHVSLFWYQQALGQGPEFLTYFQNEAQLDKSGLPSDRFFAERPEGSVSTLKIQRTQQEDSAVYLCASSRRGGGASSTDTQYFGPGTRLTVL.

V usage is TRBV6-5 and J usage is TRBJ2-3; 15 positions match TRBD2. V lost 5 bases and J lost 7; bases outside the gene matches: 4. CDR1 is MNHEY and CDR2 is SVGAGI in the germline V gene. CDR3 length: 15 residues. The CDR3, as DNA: TGTGCCAGCAGTATGGGACTAGCGGGGGGAAATACGCAGTATTTT. This encodes CASSMGLAGGNTQYF.

V is TRBV7-3 and J is TRBJ2-1; 7 nucleotides line up with TRBD2. J lost 0 bases, V lost 5 bases, and 16 bases had no gene match. This CDR3 is built from 19 residues. Germline CDR1 and CDR2: SGHTA and FQGTGA. The CDR3: CASSPRGLVRFSSYNEQFF. The CDR3 nucleotides read TGTGCCAGCAGCCCTCGAGGACTAGTCCGATTTAGCTCCTACAATGAGCAGTTCTTC.

The chain is built from TRBV6-5 and TRBJ1-2; weak D call: TRBD1 (6 bases). V lost 0 bases, J lost 7 bases, and 15 bases lay in between. The CDR3 loop spans 15 amino acids. CDR1 and CDR2 from the germline V gene are MNHEY and SVGAGI. CDR3 region: CASSYSGRGESGYTF. In DNA form, the CDR3 reads TGTGCCAGCAGTTACTCTGGCAGGGGAGAGTCTGGCTACACCTTC.

The chain combines TRBV5-1 with TRBJ2-3, with D uncertain. Germline V gene lookup returns CDR1 SGHRS and CDR2 YFSETQ. Between the trimmed V and J ends, which lost 0 bases and 2 bases, there was a span of 4 bases. The CDR3 length is 13 residues. The CDR3 nucleotides read TGCGCCAGCAGCTTGGACTCCACAGATACGCAGTATTTT. Residues: CASSLDSTDTQYF.